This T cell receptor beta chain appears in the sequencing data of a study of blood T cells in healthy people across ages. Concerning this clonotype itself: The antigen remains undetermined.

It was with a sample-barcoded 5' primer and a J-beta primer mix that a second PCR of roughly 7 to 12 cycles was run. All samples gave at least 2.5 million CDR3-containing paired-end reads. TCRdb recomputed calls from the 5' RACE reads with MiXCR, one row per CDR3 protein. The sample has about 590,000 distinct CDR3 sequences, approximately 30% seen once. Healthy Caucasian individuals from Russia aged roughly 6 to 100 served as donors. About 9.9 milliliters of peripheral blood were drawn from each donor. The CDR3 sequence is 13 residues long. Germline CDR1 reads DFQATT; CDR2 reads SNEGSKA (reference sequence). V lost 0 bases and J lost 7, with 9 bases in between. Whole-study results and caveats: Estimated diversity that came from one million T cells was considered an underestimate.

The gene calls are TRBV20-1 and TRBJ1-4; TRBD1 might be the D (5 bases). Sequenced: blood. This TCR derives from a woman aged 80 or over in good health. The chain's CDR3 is CSARDFGTEKLFF. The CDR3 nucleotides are TGCAGTGCTAGAGATTTCGGGACTGAAAAACTGTTTTTT.